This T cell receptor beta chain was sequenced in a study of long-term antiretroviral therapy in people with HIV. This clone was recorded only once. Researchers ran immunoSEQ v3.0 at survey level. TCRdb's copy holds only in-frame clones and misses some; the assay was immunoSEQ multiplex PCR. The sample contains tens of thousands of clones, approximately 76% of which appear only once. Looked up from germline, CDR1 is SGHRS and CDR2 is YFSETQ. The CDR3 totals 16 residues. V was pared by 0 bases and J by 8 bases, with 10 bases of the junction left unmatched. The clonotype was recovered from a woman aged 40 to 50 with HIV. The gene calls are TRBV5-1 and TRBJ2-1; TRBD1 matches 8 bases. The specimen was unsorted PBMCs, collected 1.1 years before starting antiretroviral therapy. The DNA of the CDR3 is TGCGCCAGCAGCTTGGGAGACAGGGGACGTATCGATGAGCAGTTCTTC. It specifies CASSLGDRGRIDEQFF.